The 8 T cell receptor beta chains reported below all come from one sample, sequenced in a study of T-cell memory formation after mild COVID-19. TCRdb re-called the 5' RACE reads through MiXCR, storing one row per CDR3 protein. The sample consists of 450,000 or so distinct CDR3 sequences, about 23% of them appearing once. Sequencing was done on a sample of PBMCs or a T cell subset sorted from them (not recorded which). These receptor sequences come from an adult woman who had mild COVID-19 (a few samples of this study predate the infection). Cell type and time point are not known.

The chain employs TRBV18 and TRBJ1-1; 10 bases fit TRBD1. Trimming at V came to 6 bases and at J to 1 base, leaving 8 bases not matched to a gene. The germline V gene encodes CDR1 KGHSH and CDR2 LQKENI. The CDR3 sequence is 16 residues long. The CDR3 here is CASSDLGQGTNTEAFF. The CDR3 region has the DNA TGTGCCAGCTCCGACCTGGGACAGGGGACGAACACTGAAGCTTTCTTT.

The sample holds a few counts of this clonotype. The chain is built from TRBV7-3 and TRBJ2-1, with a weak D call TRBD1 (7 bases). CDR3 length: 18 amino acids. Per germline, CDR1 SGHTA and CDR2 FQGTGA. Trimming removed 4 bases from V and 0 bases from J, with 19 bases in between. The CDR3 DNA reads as TGTGCCAGCAGCTACCAGGGGGGAGACGCCAGCTCCTACAATGAGCAGTTCTTC. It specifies CASSYQGGDASSYNEQFF.

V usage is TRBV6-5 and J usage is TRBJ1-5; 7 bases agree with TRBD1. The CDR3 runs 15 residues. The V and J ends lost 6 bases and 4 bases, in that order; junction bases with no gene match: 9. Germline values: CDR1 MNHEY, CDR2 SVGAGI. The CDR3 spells CASSPAGTENQPQHF. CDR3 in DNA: TGTGCCAGCAGCCCCGCCGGGACAGAGAATCAGCCCCAGCATTTT.

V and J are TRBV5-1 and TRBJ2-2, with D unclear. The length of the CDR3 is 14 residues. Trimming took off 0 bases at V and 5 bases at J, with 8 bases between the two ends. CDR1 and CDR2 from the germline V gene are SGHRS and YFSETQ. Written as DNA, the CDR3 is TGCGCCAGCAGCTTGGAAGCAGTTACCGGGGAGCTGTTTTTT. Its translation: CASSLEAVTGELFF.

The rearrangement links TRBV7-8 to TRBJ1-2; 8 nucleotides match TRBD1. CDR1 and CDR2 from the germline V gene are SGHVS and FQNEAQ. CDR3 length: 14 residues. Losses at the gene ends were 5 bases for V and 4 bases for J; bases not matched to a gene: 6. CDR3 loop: CASSQDRGPYGYTF. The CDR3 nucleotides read TGTGCCAGCAGCCAAGACAGGGGTCCCTATGGCTACACCTTC.

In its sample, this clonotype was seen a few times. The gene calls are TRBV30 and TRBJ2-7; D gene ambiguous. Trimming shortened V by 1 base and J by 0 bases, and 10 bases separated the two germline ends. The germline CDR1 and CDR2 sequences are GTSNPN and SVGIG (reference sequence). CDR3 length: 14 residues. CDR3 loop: CAWSEWGSSYEQYF. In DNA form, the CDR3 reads TGTGCCTGGAGTGAGTGGGGAAGCTCCTACGAGCAGTACTTC.

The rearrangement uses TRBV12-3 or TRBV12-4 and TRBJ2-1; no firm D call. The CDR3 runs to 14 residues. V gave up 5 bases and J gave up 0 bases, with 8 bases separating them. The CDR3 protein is CASSEAGSYNEQFF. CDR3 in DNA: TGTGCCAGCAGTGAAGCCGGCTCCTACAATGAGCAGTTCTTC.

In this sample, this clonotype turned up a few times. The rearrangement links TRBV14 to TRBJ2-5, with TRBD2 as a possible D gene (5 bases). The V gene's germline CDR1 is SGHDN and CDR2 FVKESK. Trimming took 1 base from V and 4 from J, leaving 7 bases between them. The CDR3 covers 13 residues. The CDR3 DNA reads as TGTGCCAGCAGCCAAGGGACTCTAGAGACCCAGTACTTC. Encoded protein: CASSQGTLETQYF.